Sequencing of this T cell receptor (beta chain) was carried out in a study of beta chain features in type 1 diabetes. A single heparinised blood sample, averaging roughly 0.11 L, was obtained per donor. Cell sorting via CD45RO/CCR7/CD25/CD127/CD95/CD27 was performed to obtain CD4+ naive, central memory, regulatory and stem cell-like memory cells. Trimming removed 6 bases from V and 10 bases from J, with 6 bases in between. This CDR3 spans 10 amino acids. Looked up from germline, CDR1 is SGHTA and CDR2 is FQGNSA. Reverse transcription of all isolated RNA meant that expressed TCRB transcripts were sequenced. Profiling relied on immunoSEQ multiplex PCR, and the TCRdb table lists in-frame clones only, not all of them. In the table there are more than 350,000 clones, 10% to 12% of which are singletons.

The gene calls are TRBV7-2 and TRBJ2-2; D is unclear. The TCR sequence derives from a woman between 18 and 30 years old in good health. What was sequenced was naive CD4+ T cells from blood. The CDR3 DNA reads TGTGCCAGCAGGGATGTGGAGCTGTTTTTT. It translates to CASRDVELFF. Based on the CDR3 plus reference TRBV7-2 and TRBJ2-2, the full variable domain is GAGVSQSPSNKVTEKGKDVELRCDPISGHTALYWYRQSLGQGLEFLIYFQGNSAPDKSGLPSDRFSAERTGGSVSTLTIQRTQQEDSAVYLCASRDVELFFGEGSRLTVL.